The rows below give T cell receptor beta chains drawn from one sample of a study of blood T cells in healthy people across ages. TCRdb analysed the 5' RACE reads with MiXCR anew, one entry per CDR3 protein. The sample includes around 1,500,000 distinct CDR3 sequences, 35% to 45% of them seen just once. The source material was blood. These receptors were taken from a woman aged 18-29 years in good health. CDR3s include the opening cysteine and the closing phenylalanine or tryptophan.

v_call	j_call	cdr3_aa
TRBV10-3	TRBJ2-5	CAISGASGSAASYNEQYF
TRBV10-3	TRBJ2-7	CAIRRMSGGSYEQYF
TRBV25-1	TRBJ1-2	CASSEYGGQGNYGYTF
TRBV20-1	TRBJ2-1	CSARTLEESHYNEQFF
TRBV7-9	TRBJ2-1	CASSTSILGASYNEQFF
TRBV30	TRBJ2-5	CAWSDGAGAETQYF
TRBV24-1	TRBJ1-5	CATSDLRQGLNQPQHF
TRBV6-1	-	CASSEEGTSGSWETQYF
TRBV7-6	TRBJ1-4	CASSLGSPLTNEKLFF
TRBV18	TRBJ2-3	CASSPTRGSTDTQYF
TRBV7-2	-	CAISGPRSYEQYF
TRBV4-2	TRBJ2-4	CASSRLAGNIQYF
TRBV3-1	TRBJ2-2	CASSQVRSGSGTGELFF
TRBV29-1	TRBJ1-1	CSVGTGANTEAFF
TRBV5-1	TRBJ2-7	CASSPDGQGVLEQYF
TRBV4-2	TRBJ2-2	CASSQEAVAGTFFAGELFF
TRBV3-1	TRBJ2-5	CASSQDWGNQETQYF
TRBV5-1	TRBJ1-2	CASSLYRGPNYGYTF
TRBV27	TRBJ1-5	CASRVAAYSNQPQHF
TRBV9	TRBJ2-2	CASSVELDSYTGELFF
TRBV9	TRBJ1-2	CASSPQTEYYGYTF
TRBV27	TRBJ1-1	CASSFGHLDMNTEAFF
TRBV20-1	TRBJ2-3	CSARDRTGATDTQYF
TRBV12-3/TRBV12-4	TRBJ2-1	CASSLLGTGTNEQFF
TRBV3-1	TRBJ2-1	CASSRLAGDEQFF
TRBV18	TRBJ2-7	CASSPATPRQGRHEQYF
TRBV20-1	TRBJ2-1	CSARIRKTYNEQFF
TRBV29-1	TRBJ1-1	CSVEEDLVNTEAFF
TRBV5-1	TRBJ1-1	CASSPEPGQGAIAFF
TRBV20-1	TRBJ2-7	CSARGLAISSYEQYF
TRBV6-1	TRBJ1-2	CASRKGASYGYTF
TRBV10-3	TRBJ1-5	CAISGQGVGGNQPQHF
TRBV2	TRBJ2-5	CASTGQVEETQYF
TRBV4-1	TRBJ2-5	CASSPDRYQETQYF
TRBV7-9	TRBJ1-5	CASSQTGTSNQPQHF
TRBV7-9	TRBJ2-7	CASSLVPLSQTYEQYF
TRBV10-3	TRBJ2-5	CASSSLPAPETQYF
TRBV4-1	TRBJ1-6	CASSPSFGGTNSPLHF
TRBV7-9	-	CASSRPISDEQYF
TRBV5-1	TRBJ2-1	CASSSLSGAYNEQFF
TRBV5-1	TRBJ1-1	CASSRVDTEAFF
TRBV5-1	TRBJ1-4	CASSFLGEGEKLFF
TRBV9	TRBJ2-5	CASSGKRGKYQETQYF
TRBV12-3/TRBV12-4	TRBJ2-1	CASSFFKGPRNEQFF
TRBV5-1	TRBJ2-3	CAGRTTSTDTQYF
TRBV6-2/TRBV6-3	TRBJ2-3	CASSSGGPTRGDTQYF
TRBV20-1	TRBJ2-7	CSARGLGQGDYEQYF
TRBV6-5	TRBJ1-2	CASSPPWGRDYGYTF
TRBV30	TRBJ1-1	CAWRTGTSNTEAFF
TRBV4-2	TRBJ2-1	CASSQVQSSGGGSSYNEQFF
TRBV4-1	TRBJ1-2	CASSQDSGTGPYGYTF